The rows below give T cell receptor beta chains drawn from one sample of a study of identical twins. One entry per CDR3 protein, called by TCRdb with MiXCR from the 5' RACE reads. The table lists 1.5 million to 2 million distinct CDR3 sequences, around a third of them singletons, with about 0.27% in the top ten. Sequenced: cord blood. The receptors shown here come from a newborn girl in good health. Each CDR3 is given with its conserved first and last residue. Each record gives: clone size, D gene, V gene, J gene, CDR3 DNA, CDR3 protein. D genes are given only for firm matches. The size of a clone is reported for some rows only, either as once, few or many, or as a class for expanded clones.

few	TRBD2	TRBV3-1	TRBJ2-7	TGTGCCAGCAGCCCGTGGACTAGCTACGAGCAGTACTTC	CASSPWTSYEQYF
NA	TRBD1	TRBV19	TRBJ1-1	TGTGCCAGTACCGGGACAGAAGGGTTGGGGACTGAAGCTTTCTTT	CASTGTEGLGTEAFF
NA	NA	TRBV2	TRBJ2-1	TGTGCCAGCAGCCGTCACTCGGTTGAGCAGTTCTTC	CASSRHSVEQFF
NA	NA	TRBV20-1	TRBJ2-1	TGCAGTGCTACCCCGGCGAGACAGGGACTCTATGAGCAGTTCTTC	CSATPARQGLYEQFF
NA	TRBD2	TRBV20-1	TRBJ2-7	TGCAGTGCTCAGGGACTAGCGGACTCCTACAATGAGCAGTACTTC	CSAQGLADSYNEQYF
NA	NA	TRBV28	TRBJ2-3	TGTGCCAGCAGTTTAAGTCGGTTTAACACAGATACGCAGTATTTT	CASSLSRFNTDTQYF
NA	NA	TRBV24-1	TRBJ2-6	TGTGCCACCAGTGATCCGGGACCCTCTGGGGCCAACGTCCTGACTTTC	CATSDPGPSGANVLTF
NA	NA	TRBV2	TRBJ2-7	TGTGCCAGCAGTCCGGGCCGCACCGAGCAGTACTTC	CASSPGRTEQYF
NA	NA	TRBV10-3	TRBJ1-6	TGTGCCATCAGTGAGGGTGGAGACTCCTATAATTCACCCCTCCACTTT	CAISEGGDSYNSPLHF
few	NA	TRBV4-2	TRBJ2-1	TGTGCCAGCAGCCAAGTTCCGAGACTAGATGCCTACAATGAGCAGTTCTTC	CASSQVPRLDAYNEQFF
NA	NA	TRBV29-1	TRBJ2-3	TGCAGCGGGTACAGAGGCGTTACCCCAGATACGCAGTATTTT	CSGYRGVTPDTQYF
NA	NA	TRBV6-5	TRBJ2-7	TGTGCCAGCAGTTACTCGAAGGGACACCTCGGATACGAGCAGTACTTC	CASSYSKGHLGYEQYF
once	TRBD2	TRBV7-2	TRBJ2-3	TGTGCCGGCATTTATGGCGGGAGGACGGCAGATACGCAGTATTTT	CAGIYGGRTADTQYF
few	TRBD2	TRBV5-1	TRBJ2-5	TGCGCCAGCAGCATGCCGGGACTAGCGGGAATCAAGGAGACCCAGTACTTC	CASSMPGLAGIKETQYF
few	NA	TRBV7-9	TRBJ2-3	TGTGCCAGCAGCTATCTAGGAGGGAACACAGATACGCAGTATTTT	CASSYLGGNTDTQYF
few	TRBD1	TRBV3-1	TRBJ1-4	TGTGCCAGCAGCCAAGTGGTAGGGGGCAATGAAAAACTGTTTTTT	CASSQVVGGNEKLFF
NA	TRBD2	TRBV9	TRBJ2-7	TGTGCCAGCAGCGTAGTATTAGCGGGGACCTACGAGCAGTACTTC	CASSVVLAGTYEQYF
many	TRBD2	TRBV29-1	TRBJ2-1	TGCAGCGGCGTGACTAGCTCCAGTGAGCAGTTCTTC	CSGVTSSSEQFF
few	NA	TRBV11-2	TRBJ1-2	TGTGCCAGCAGCTTCAGGGGCTACTATGGCTACACCTTC	CASSFRGYYGYTF
few	NA	TRBV5-6	TRBJ2-5	TGTGCCAGCAGCTCGGCGCCAGGGGAGACCCAGTACTTC	CASSSAPGETQYF
NA	NA	TRBV5-1	TRBJ2-1	TGCGCCAGCAGCTTAACCCCTACTAGCATCCTCAATGAGCAGTTCTTC	CASSLTPTSILNEQFF
NA	NA	TRBV6-1	TRBJ1-2	TGTGCCAGCAGTGAAGTCCCCGGGGTGGTAGGCTACACCTTC	CASSEVPGVVGYTF
few	NA	TRBV2	TRBJ1-4	TGTGCCAGCAGTTTAGACAGACCTAATGAAAAACTGTTTTTT	CASSLDRPNEKLFF
NA	TRBD1	TRBV5-1	TRBJ1-5	TGCGCCAGCAGCCCGGGGACAGGGCAGCATCAGCCCCAGCATTTT	CASSPGTGQHQPQHF
NA	NA	TRBV7-6	TRBJ2-7	TGTGCCAGCAGCTTAGCGGAGGTGACCTACGAGCAGTACTTC	CASSLAEVTYEQYF
NA	TRBD1	TRBV27	TRBJ1-1	TGTGCCAGCAGCTTCCGACAGGGGATGGGGAACACTGAAGCTTTCTTT	CASSFRQGMGNTEAFF
few	TRBD2	TRBV20-1	TRBJ2-7	TGCAGTGCTAGACTCCCGACTAGCAGTTTAAGCAATGAGCAGTACTTC	CSARLPTSSLSNEQYF
few	NA	TRBV5-6	TRBJ1-2	TGTGCCAGCAGTGGGGACTTCCGCAACTATGGCTACACCTTC	CASSGDFRNYGYTF
NA	NA	TRBV30	TRBJ2-3	TGTGCCTGGAGTGAGAGCCCGGATACGCAGTATTTT	CAWSESPDTQYF
NA	NA	TRBV9	TRBJ1-2	TGTGCCAGCAGCGTAGGGATCGGAAACTATGGCTACACCTTC	CASSVGIGNYGYTF
few	NA	TRBV10-3	TRBJ1-1	TGTGCCATCAAATCAGACAGGAACACTGAAGCTTTCTTT	CAIKSDRNTEAFF
once	NA	TRBV27	TRBJ2-7	TGTGCCAGCAGTTTATCGGGCCAGGGCTGCGAGCAGTACTTC	CASSLSGQGCEQYF
few	NA	TRBV20-1	TRBJ1-6	TGCATGGGGAGGTATAATTCACCCCTCCACTTT	CMGRYNSPLHF
many	NA	TRBV12-3/TRBV12-4	TRBJ1-2	TGTGCCAGCAGTGGGACGGACAACTATGGCTACACCTTC	CASSGTDNYGYTF
NA	TRBD1	TRBV20-1	TRBJ1-5	TGCAGTGCCCCGACTCTAACCCTCGGGACAGGGGACCAGCCCCAGCATTTT	CSAPTLTLGTGDQPQHF
NA	NA	TRBV7-9	TRBJ1-6	TGTGCCAGCAGCCTACAGGATGGCTATAATTCACCCCTCCACTTT	CASSLQDGYNSPLHF
NA	TRBD2	TRBV28	TRBJ2-3	TGTGCCAGCAGCTTAACCCCTACTAGCGGGAATGAGGGAGATACGCAGTATTTT	CASSLTPTSGNEGDTQYF